This TCR beta chain was identified during a study of shared clonotypes between healthy human individuals. Note on this clone: Other DNA sequences of this sample code for an identical CDR3.

TCRdb keeps only in-frame clones here, not all; method: immunoSEQ multiplex PCR. The data show about 1.1 million clones, about 80% seen once. V shed 4 bases and J shed 5 bases, with 11 bases lying between them. The CDR3 runs 13 residues. Germline V CDR1 and CDR2: ENHRY, SYGVKD. J is TRBJ2-5 and V is TRBV10-3; perhaps TRBD2 as D (5 bases). The source material was memory CD4+ T cells from PBMCs. Described subset: CD45RA-negative fraction. The sequence was obtained from a man between 18 and 35 years old in good health. Some clones in this sample may be carry-over from other donors' samples. Here the CDR3 DNA reads TGTGCCATCAGTGCCGGAGGTAGGGAGACCCAGTACTTC. Translation gives CAISAGGRETQYF.